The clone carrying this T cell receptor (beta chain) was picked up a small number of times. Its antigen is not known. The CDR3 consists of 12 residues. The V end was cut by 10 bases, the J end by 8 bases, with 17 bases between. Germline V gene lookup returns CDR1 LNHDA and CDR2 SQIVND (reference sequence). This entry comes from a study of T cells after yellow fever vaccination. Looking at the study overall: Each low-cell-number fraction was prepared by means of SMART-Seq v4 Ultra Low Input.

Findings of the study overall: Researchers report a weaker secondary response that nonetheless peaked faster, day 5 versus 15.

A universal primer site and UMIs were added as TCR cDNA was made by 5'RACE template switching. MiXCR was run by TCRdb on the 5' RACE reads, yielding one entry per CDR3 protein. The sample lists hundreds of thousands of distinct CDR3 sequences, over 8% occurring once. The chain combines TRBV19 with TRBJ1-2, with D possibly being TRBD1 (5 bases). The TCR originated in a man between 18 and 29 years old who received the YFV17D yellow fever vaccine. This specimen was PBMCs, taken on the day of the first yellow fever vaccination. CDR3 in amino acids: CATTWGLRGYTF. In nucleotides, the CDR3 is TGTGCCACCACGTGGGGACTCCGAGGCTACACCTTC.